The 19 T cell receptor beta chains below were found in one sample sequenced in a study of blood T cells in healthy people across ages. The use of a sample-barcoded 5' primer and a J-beta primer mix characterized a second PCR of roughly 6 to 11 cycles. One entry per CDR3 protein, called by TCRdb with MiXCR from the 5' RACE reads. The sample has 600,000 or so distinct CDR3 sequences; 45% to 55% are singletons. The sample consisted of blood. These receptors all stem from a man older than 75 in good health.

V and J are TRBV4-1 and TRBJ1-3; D might be TRBD1 (5 bases). Germline CDR1 reads MGHRA; CDR2 reads YSYEKL. The V end lost 3 bases, the J end lost 3 bases, and 15 bases lay between the germline ends. This CDR3 spans 16 amino acids. The DNA for the CDR3 is TGCGCCAGCAGCCACCCTAAGGGGATCGGTGGAAACACCATATATTTT. Protein: CASSHPKGIGGNTIYF.

This clonotype was seen many times. The rearrangement joins TRBV6-6 to TRBJ1-5; maybe TRBD1 (5 bases). The CDR3 covers 17 residues. Trimming shortened V by 2 bases and J by 3 bases, and 17 bases separated the two germline ends. Germline CDR1 is MNHNY and CDR2 is SVGAGI (reference sequence). CDR3: CASSYRRGGSVNQPQHF. The DNA for the CDR3 is TGTGCCAGCAGTTACCGGCGGGGGGGTTCGGTCAATCAGCCCCAGCATTTT.

J is TRBJ1-5 and V is TRBV28; no clear D. The length of the CDR3 is 11 residues. Trimming left V 3 bases short and J 3 bases short, with 0 bases between. The germline CDR1 and CDR2 sequences are MDHEN and SYDVKM. CDR3 in DNA: TGTGCCAGCAGTTTCAATCAGCCCCAGCATTTT. This translates into CASSFNQPQHF.

This clonotype was seen once. This chain links TRBV20-1 with TRBJ1-5, with 7 bases identical to TRBD1. CDR1 and CDR2 from the germline V gene are DFQATT and SNEGSKA (reference sequence). The CDR3 is 15 residues long. Trimming removed 3 bases from V and 2 bases from J; junction bases left unmatched: 7. The CDR3 is CSASRGRGGNQPQHF. The CDR3 DNA reads TGCAGTGCTAGCAGGGGGAGAGGGGGCAATCAGCCCCAGCATTTT.

The sample holds a few counts of this clonotype. The chain has TRBV20-1 and TRBJ2-3; 9 nucleotides align to TRBD2. The CDR3 is 14 amino acids. Trimming at V came to 8 bases and at J to 4 bases, leaving 10 bases not matched to a gene. Looked up from germline, CDR1 is DFQATT and CDR2 is SNEGSKA (reference sequence). The CDR3 loop reads CSTNLAGAPDTQYF. The CDR3 coding sequence is TGCAGTACAAATTTAGCGGGAGCTCCAGATACGCAGTATTTT.

The chain has TRBV3-1 and TRBJ2-5, with 9 nucleotides matching TRBD1. Germline lookup yields CDR1 LGHDT and CDR2 YNNKEL (reference sequence). The CDR3 spans 16 residues. The trim removed 1 base at V and 5 bases at J, leaving 8 bases unmatched. This CDR3 reads CASSQGRQGGRETQYF. The CDR3 DNA follows: TGTGCCAGCAGCCAAGGCAGACAGGGGGGCCGGGAGACCCAGTACTTC.

The gene calls are TRBV30 and TRBJ2-5; 7 nucleotides line up with TRBD2. The J call may not be correct, given that the DNA end is closer to TRBJ2-7. The CDR3 spans 14 residues. Germline loops: CDR1 GTSNPN, CDR2 SVGIG (reference sequence). The CDR3 DNA sequence: TGTGCCTGGAAGTACGGACTAGACCAATACGAGCAGTACTTC. Translation gives CAWKYGLDQYEQYF.

The V call is TRBV7-2, the J call TRBJ2-3, with 12 bases that match TRBD2. The CDR3 is 16 residues long. Germline trimming cut 4 bases from V and 11 bases from J; bases unmatched to any gene: 13. The V gene's germline CDR1 is SGHTA and CDR2 FQGNSA. The DNA for the CDR3 is TGTGCCAGCAGCTCCCTAGCGGGGGGGGTATCGGAAGGGCAGTATTTT. Translation: CASSSLAGGVSEGQYF.

Ten or more counts support this clonotype. The V gene is TRBV6-6, the J gene TRBJ2-1; the D call may be TRBD1 or TRBD2 (5 bases each). Trimming left V 4 bases short and J 5 bases short, with 12 bases between. The germline V gene encodes CDR1 MNHNY and CDR2 SVGAGI (reference sequence). The CDR3 is 14 residues long. The chain's CDR3 is CASSSGPVHNEQFF. CDR3 coding DNA: TGTGCCAGCAGTTCGGGACCTGTGCACAATGAGCAGTTCTTC.

This clonotype came up a few times. V and J are TRBV29-1 and TRBJ2-5, with D perhaps matching TRBD2 (7 bases). Germline CDR1 SQVTM, CDR2 ANQGSEA. The ends were cut back, 6 bases at V and 5 bases at J, with 25 bases in the middle. CDR3 length: 16 residues. CDR3 in amino acids: CSVEPLGRGNLETQYF. The CDR3 region has the DNA TGCAGCGTGGAGCCTCTGGGGAGGGGGAATTTGGAGACCCAGTACTTC.

The rearrangement links TRBV12-3 or TRBV12-4 to TRBJ1-6; D ambiguous. Trimming stripped 4 bases from V and 6 bases from J, with 10 bases between. This CDR3 has 14 residues. The CDR3 here is CASSSSRSNSPLHF. CDR3 DNA: TGTGCCAGCAGTTCTTCCAGGTCTAATTCACCCCTCCACTTT.

The CDR3 region has the DNA TGCAGTGCTAGAGCTGACAGTTATGAAAAACTGTTTTTT. Translating gives CSARADSYEKLFF. The chain joins TRBV20-1 to TRBJ1-4, with D tentatively TRBD1 (5 bases). V was cut by 1 base and J by 6 bases, with 9 bases left in between. There are 13 residues in the CDR3. Germline assignment: CDR1 DFQATT and CDR2 SNEGSKA (reference sequence).

As to this clonotype: A much larger clone lies one base from this, so it may be a read error. This chain joins TRBV29-1 and TRBJ2-7, with D possibly TRBD2 on 5 matching bases. Germline loops: CDR1 SQVTM, CDR2 ANQGSEA. There are 14 residues in the CDR3. The germline V and J ends were trimmed by 8 bases and 7 bases, with 24 bases remaining between them. The CDR3 spells CSSLPFEGLDEQYF. The CDR3 nucleotides are TGCAGCTCCCTCCCGTTTGAGGGTTTGGATGAGCAGTACTTC.

The J gene is TRBJ2-6, the V gene TRBV10-3; D is possibly TRBD1 (5 bases). The CDR3 runs 16 residues. Germline CDR1 ENHRY, CDR2 SYGVKD. Trimming removed 6 bases at V and 2 bases at J, with 14 bases between. The CDR3 DNA reads TGTGCCATCAGCCCAGGGCAAATGGCTGGGGCCAACGTCCTGACTTTC. This translates into CAISPGQMAGANVLTF.

The chain uses TRBV4-2 and TRBJ1-6, with TRBD1 identical over 7 bases. Germline V gene data show CDR1 as LGHNA and CDR2 as YNFKEQ. The CDR3 is made up of 15 amino acids. With 7 bases clipped from V and 6 bases from J, the junction kept 9 bases outside the gene matches. CDR3 in amino acids: CASTLSPGGNSPLHF. CDR3 nucleotides: TGTGCCAGCACGTTGTCCCCAGGGGGTAATTCACCCCTCCACTTT.

The gene calls are TRBV4-1 and TRBJ2-3, with D tentatively TRBD1 (6 bases). The CDR3 has 16 residues. Germline CDR1 reads MGHRA; CDR2 reads YSYEKL. Trimming pared 4 bases from V and 2 bases from J, leaving 16 bases between. The chain's CDR3 is CASSPPGQHHTDTQYF. DNA for the CDR3: TGCGCCAGCAGCCCACCAGGACAGCACCACACAGATACGCAGTATTTT.

The V and J genes are TRBV7-2 and TRBJ1-1, with 7 bases that match TRBD1. The CDR3 spans 17 residues. The germline V gene has CDR1 SGHTA and CDR2 FQGNSA. The ends lost 1 base at V and 0 bases at J; junction bases unmatched: 8. CDR3 DNA sequence: TGTGCCAGCAGCTTAGAACCAGGGGGTATTGTGAACACTGAAGCTTTCTTT. Translating gives CASSLEPGGIVNTEAFF.

J is TRBJ2-1 and V is TRBV4-3; D could derive from TRBD1 or TRBD2 (6 bases each). Germline V gene data show CDR1 as LGHNA and CDR2 as YSLEER. CDR3 length: 19 residues. V was trimmed by 1 base and J by 4 bases, leaving 23 bases between them. The CDR3 DNA reads TGCGCCAGCAGCCAAGGAGGTCCGGGGGCTAGGACCGTTTACAATGAGCAGTTCTTC. As protein: CASSQGGPGARTVYNEQFF.

The chain couples TRBV12-3 or TRBV12-4 to TRBJ2-4; 11 nucleotides agree with TRBD2. The end of the DNA fits TRBJ2-7 better, so the J call may be wrong. The CDR3 runs to 15 residues. The CDR3 coding sequence is TGTGCCAGCAGTCAACTAGCGGGGGTTCCCTACGAGCAGTACTTC. Amino acids: CASSQLAGVPYEQYF.